This record looks at one T cell receptor beta chain sequence and its context. V lost 4 bases and J 12 bases, leaving 17 bases between the germline ends. Germline V gives CDR1 SGHRS, CDR2 YFSETQ. CDR3 size: 13 residues. These data originate in a study of shared T cell receptors in the human thymus. Libraries were prepared by immunoSEQ multiplex PCR; TCRdb keeps only in-frame clonotypes and omits some of them. The profile shows about 660,000 clones, approximately 87% of them singletons. Separately, the same data were catalogued under a study of human thymus T cells. That paper states: Healthy Finnish infants undergoing corrective surgery for congenital heart defects were the donors. During corrective heart surgery, resections were taken, and the thymus tissue came from them. Related research described thymic repertoires that were highly overlapping among unrelated individuals.

This clonotype originated in a boy less than two years old with a congenital heart defect. The chain uses TRBV5-1 and TRBJ2-1; the D gene is possibly TRBD2 (6 bases). Material for sequencing was thymocytes. The CDR3 coding sequence is TGCGCCAGCAGCGACGAGCGGAGAGCGGGGCAGTTCTTC. It yields the protein CASSDERRAGQFF.